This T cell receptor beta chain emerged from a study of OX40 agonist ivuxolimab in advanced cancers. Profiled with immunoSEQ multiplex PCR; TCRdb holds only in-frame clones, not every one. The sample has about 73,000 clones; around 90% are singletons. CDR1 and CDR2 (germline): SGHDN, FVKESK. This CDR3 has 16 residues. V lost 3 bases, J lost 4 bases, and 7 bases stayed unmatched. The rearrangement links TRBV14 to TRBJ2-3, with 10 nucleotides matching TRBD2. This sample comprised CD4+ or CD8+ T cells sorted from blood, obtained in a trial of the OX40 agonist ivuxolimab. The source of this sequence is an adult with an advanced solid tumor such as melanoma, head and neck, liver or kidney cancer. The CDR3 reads CASSHRKGTSADTQYF. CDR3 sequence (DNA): TGTGCCAGCAGCCATCGGAAAGGGACTAGCGCAGATACGCAGTATTTT.